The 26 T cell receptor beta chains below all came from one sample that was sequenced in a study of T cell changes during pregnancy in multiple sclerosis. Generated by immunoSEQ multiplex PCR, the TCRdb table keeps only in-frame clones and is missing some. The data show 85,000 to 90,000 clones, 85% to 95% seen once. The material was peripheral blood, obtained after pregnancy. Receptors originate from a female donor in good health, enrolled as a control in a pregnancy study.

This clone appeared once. The CDR3 DNA reads TGCACCAGCAGCCAAGTCGAGTCTGGGCCACGAGAGCTGTTTTTT. Encoded protein: CTSSQVESGPRELFF. The gene calls are TRBV1 and TRBJ2-2; the table's D call TRBD1 went unverified against the DNA. TRBV1 is classified as a pseudogene. The CDR3 contains 15 residues.

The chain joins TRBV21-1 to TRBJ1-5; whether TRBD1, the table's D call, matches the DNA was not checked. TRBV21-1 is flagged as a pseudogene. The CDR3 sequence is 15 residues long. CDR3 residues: CASSKAGAGDQPQHF. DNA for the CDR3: TGTGCCAGCAGCAAAGCAGGGGCAGGGGATCAGCCCCAGCATTTT.

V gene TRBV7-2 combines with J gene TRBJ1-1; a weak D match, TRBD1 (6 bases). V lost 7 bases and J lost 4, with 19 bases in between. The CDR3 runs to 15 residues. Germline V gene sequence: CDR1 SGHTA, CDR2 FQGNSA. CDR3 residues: CASTRGGAQGTEAFF. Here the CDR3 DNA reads TGTGCCAGCACCCGTGGGGGGGCGCAGGGCACTGAAGCTTTCTTT.

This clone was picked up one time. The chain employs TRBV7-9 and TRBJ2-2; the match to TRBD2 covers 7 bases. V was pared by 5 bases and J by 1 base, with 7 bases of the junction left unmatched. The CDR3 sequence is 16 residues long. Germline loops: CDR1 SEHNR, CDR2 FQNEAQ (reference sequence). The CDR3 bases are TGTGCCAGCAGCCCGGGACTATCTCTGAACACCGGGGAGCTGTTTTTT. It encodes CASSPGLSLNTGELFF.

This CDR3 is CASSDRQGAVSPKNIQYF. CDR3 coding DNA: TGTGCCAGCAGCGATAGACAGGGGGCAGTCAGCCCAAAAAACATTCAGTACTTC. The rearrangement joins TRBV2 to TRBJ2-4; 10 nucleotides match TRBD1. Germline assignment: CDR1 SNHLY and CDR2 FYNNEI. The CDR3 is 18 residues long. Trimming at V came to 6 bases and at J to 4 bases, leaving 15 bases not matched to a gene.

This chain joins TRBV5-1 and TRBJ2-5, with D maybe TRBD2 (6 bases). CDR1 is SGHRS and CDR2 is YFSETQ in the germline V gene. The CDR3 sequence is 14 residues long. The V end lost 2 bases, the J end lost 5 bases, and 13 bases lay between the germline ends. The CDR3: CASSLTPGLETQYF. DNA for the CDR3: TGCGCCAGCAGCTTAACTCCGGGACTCGAGACCCAGTACTTC.

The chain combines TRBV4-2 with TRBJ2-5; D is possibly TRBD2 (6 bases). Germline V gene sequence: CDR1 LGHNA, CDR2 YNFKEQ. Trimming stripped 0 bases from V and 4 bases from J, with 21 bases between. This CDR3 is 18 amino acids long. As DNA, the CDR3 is TGTGCCAGCAGCCAAGATATTGTGCTTAACGGGAGCCCAGAGACCCAGTACTTC. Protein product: CASSQDIVLNGSPETQYF.

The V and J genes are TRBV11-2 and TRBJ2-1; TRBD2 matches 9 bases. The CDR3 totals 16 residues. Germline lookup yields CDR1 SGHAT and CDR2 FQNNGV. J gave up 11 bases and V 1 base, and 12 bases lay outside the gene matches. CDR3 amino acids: CASSLVYGLAGSQQFF. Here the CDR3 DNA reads TGTGCCAGCAGCTTAGTTTACGGTCTAGCGGGAAGTCAGCAGTTCTTC.

CDR3 in amino acids: CASRAGRGTEAFF. In nucleotides, the CDR3 is TGTGCCAGCAGGGCAGGCCGGGGCACTGAAGCTTTCTTT. The rearrangement links TRBV2 to TRBJ1-1; the D is unclear. This CDR3 is 13 amino acids long. The V end was cut by 6 bases, the J end by 4 bases, with 12 bases between. Germline V CDR1 and CDR2: SNHLY, FYNNEI.

In DNA form, the CDR3 reads TGTGCCAGCAGGAGCGGAGGGAGCTCCTACGAGCAGTACTTC. Translating it yields CASRSGGSSYEQYF. The genes are TRBV6-1 and TRBJ2-7; TRBD2 is a possible D gene (6 bases). Per the germline V gene, CDR1 is MNHNS and CDR2 is SASEGT. The CDR3 length is 14 residues. V lost 6 bases, J lost 0 bases, and 12 bases lay in between.

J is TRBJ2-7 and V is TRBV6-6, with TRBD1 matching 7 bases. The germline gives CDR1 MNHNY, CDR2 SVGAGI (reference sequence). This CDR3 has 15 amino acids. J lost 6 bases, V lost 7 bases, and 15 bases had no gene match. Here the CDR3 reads CASTDADRVESEQYF. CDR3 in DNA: TGTGCCAGCACCGACGCAGACAGGGTAGAGAGCGAGCAGTACTTC.

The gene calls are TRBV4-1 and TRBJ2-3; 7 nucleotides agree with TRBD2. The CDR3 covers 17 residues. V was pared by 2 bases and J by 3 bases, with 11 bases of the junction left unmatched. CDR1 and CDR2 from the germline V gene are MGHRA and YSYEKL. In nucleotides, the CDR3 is TGCGCCAGCAGCCAATTGGGGCGGGAGATTGGTACAGATACGCAGTATTTT. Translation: CASSQLGREIGTDTQYF.

CDR3: CAWSWGTGGEQYF. As DNA, the CDR3 is TGTGCCTGGAGTTGGGGGACAGGAGGCGAGCAGTACTTC. V gene TRBV30 combines with J gene TRBJ2-7; 8 nucleotides align to TRBD1. The CDR3 covers 13 residues. Germline trimming cut 2 bases from V and 6 bases from J; bases unmatched to any gene: 6. The germline V gene has CDR1 GTSNPN and CDR2 SVGIG (reference sequence).

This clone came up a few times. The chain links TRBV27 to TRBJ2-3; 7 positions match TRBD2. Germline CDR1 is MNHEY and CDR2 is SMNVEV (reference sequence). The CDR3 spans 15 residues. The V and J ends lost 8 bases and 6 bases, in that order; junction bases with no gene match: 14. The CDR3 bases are TGTGCCAGCGCCTCTGCGACTAGCTACCGCGATACGCAGTATTTT. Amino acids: CASASATSYRDTQYF.

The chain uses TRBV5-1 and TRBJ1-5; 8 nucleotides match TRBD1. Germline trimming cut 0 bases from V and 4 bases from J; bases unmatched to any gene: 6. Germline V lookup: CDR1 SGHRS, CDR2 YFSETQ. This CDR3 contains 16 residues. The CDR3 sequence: CASSLGDRIGNQPQHF. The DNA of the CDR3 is TGCGCCAGCAGCTTGGGGGACAGGATTGGAAATCAGCCCCAGCATTTT.

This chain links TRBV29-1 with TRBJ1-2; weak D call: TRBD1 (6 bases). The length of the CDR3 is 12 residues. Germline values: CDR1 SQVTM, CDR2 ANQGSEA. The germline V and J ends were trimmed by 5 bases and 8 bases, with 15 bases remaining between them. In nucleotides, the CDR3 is TGCAGCGTTACCAGCCCGGGGGGCGGCTACACCTTC. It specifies CSVTSPGGGYTF. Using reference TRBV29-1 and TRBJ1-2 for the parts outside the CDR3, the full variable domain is SAVISQKPSRDICQRGTSLTIQCQVDSQVTMMFWYRQQPGQSLTLIATANQGSEATYESGFVIDKFPISRPNLTFSTLTVSNMSPEDSSIYLCSVTSPGGGYTFGSGTRLTVV.

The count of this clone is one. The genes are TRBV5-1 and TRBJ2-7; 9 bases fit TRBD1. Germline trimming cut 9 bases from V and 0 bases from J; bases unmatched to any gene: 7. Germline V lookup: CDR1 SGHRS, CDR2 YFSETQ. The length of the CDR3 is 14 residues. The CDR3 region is CAILDRGYSYEQYF. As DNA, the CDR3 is TGCGCCATCCTTGACAGGGGGTACTCCTACGAGCAGTACTTC.

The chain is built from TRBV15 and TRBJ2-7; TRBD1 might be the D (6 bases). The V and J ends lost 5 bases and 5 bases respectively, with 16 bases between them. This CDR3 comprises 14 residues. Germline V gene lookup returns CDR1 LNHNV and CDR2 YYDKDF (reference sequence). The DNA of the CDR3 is TGTGCCACCAGCCAGCGGCAGGGGCGCAACGAGCAGTACTTC. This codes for CATSQRQGRNEQYF.

The CDR3 DNA sequence: TGTGCCAGCAGTTTAGGATGGGGAGCCAACTATGGCTACACCTTC. This translates into CASSLGWGANYGYTF. V and J are TRBV27 and TRBJ1-2; D is ambiguous. Trimming stripped 2 bases from V and 2 bases from J, with 12 bases between. The germline CDR1 and CDR2 sequences are MNHEY and SMNVEV (reference sequence). The CDR3 has 15 residues.

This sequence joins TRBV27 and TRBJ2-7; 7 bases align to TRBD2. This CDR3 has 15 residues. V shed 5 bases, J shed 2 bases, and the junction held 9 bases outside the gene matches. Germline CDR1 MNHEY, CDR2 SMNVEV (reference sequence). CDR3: CASSPGGGSAYEQYF. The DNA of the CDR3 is TGTGCCAGCAGTCCAGGAGGCGGGAGCGCCTACGAGCAGTACTTC.

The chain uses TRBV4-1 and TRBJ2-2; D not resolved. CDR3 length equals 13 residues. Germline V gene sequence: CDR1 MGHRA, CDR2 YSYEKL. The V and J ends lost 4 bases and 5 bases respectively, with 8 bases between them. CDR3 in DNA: TGCGCCAGCAGCCCCACTAATACCGGGGAGCTGTTTTTT. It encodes CASSPTNTGELFF.

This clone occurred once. CDR3: CASSVGGGSGNTIYF. The CDR3 nucleotides read TGTGCCAGCAGCGTGGGCGGAGGCTCTGGAAACACCATATATTTT. The V and J genes are TRBV9 and TRBJ1-3; D is uncertain. Germline assignment: CDR1 SGDLS and CDR2 YYNGEE. V was pared by 2 bases and J by 0 bases, with 9 bases between. The CDR3 consists of 15 residues.

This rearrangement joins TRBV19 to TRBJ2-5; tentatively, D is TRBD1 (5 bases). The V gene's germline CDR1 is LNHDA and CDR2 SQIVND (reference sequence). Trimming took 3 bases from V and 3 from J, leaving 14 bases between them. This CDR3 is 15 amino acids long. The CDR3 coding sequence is TGTGCCAGTAGTATCTCCCAGGGAATGAAAGAGACCCAGTACTTC. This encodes CASSISQGMKETQYF.

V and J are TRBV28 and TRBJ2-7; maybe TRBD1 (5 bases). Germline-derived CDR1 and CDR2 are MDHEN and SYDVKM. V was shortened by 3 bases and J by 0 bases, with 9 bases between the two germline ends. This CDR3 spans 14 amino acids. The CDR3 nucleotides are TGTGCCAGCAGTTTCGAGACAGCCTCCTACGAGCAGTACTTC. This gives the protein CASSFETASYEQYF.

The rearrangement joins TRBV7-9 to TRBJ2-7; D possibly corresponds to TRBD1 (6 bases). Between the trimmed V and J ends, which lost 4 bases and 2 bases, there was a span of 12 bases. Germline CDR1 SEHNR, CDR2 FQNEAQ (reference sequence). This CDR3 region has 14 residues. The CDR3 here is CASSSRQEPYEQYF. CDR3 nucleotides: TGTGCCAGCAGCTCACGACAGGAACCCTACGAGCAGTACTTC.

DNA of the CDR3: TGTGCCAGCAGTACCGGGACAGGGGTTGGCTACACCTTC. Its protein is CASSTGTGVGYTF. The gene calls are TRBV28 and TRBJ1-2; 10 bases align to TRBD1. This CDR3 region has 13 residues. The V and J ends lost 5 bases and 7 bases, in that order; junction bases with no gene match: 4. The germline V gene has CDR1 MDHEN and CDR2 SYDVKM.